This entry lists 10 T cell receptor beta chains sequenced from one sample in a study of T cells in Graves' hyperthyroidism and ophthalmopathy. Researchers took RNA transcripts and amplified the TCR beta CDR3 regions from them. HTBI primers were employed in a first-round RT-PCR of the TCR CDR3. One entry per CDR3 protein, called by TCRdb with MiXCR from the multiplex PCR reads. The data contain over 500,000 distinct CDR3 sequences, about 45% of them singletons. Sequencing used peripheral blood or thyroid tissue (not recorded which). Source of these receptors: an adult woman with Graves' disease, either hyperthyroidism or ophthalmopathy (not recorded which).

The V call is TRBV28, the J call TRBJ2-2; D is undetermined. The V and J ends lost 7 bases and 6 bases respectively, with 3 bases between them. This CDR3 comprises 10 residues. Germline assignment: CDR1 MDHEN and CDR2 SYDVKM. CDR3 protein: CASTSGELFF. DNA for the CDR3: TGTGCCAGCACCTCCGGGGAGCTGTTTTTT.

This clonotype was counted at least ten times. The genes are TRBV7-9 and TRBJ2-2, with D uncertain. Deletions cut 1 base from V and 1 base from J, with 13 bases between. From germline, CDR1 is SEHNR and CDR2 FQNEAQ (reference sequence). The CDR3 is 17 amino acids. DNA for the CDR3: TGTGCCAGCAGCTTAGAGTGGGCCAGGCGGAACACCGGGGAGCTGTTTTTT. As protein: CASSLEWARRNTGELFF.

This sequence joins TRBV24-1 and TRBJ2-3; D remains ambiguous. V lost 6 bases to trimming and J lost 2 bases, with 5 bases between them. Per the germline V gene, CDR1 is KGHDR and CDR2 is SFDVKD. The CDR3 contains 12 residues. CDR3 region: CATSKTTDTQYF. The CDR3 DNA reads as TGTGCCACCAGTAAGACCACAGATACGCAGTATTTT.

V gene TRBV5-1 combines with J gene TRBJ1-2, with D hard to call. The CDR3 covers 14 residues. CDR1 SGHRS and CDR2 YFSETQ come from the germline V gene. V was clipped by 5 bases and J by 5 bases, with 16 bases between them. CDR3: CASRDRRAEYGYTF. The CDR3 DNA follows: TGCGCCAGCAGAGATCGGCGGGCGGAATATGGCTACACCTTC.

The chain couples TRBV9 to TRBJ1-1; D not resolved. Germline V gene data show CDR1 as SGDLS and CDR2 as YYNGEE. This CDR3 has 15 amino acids. V was clipped by 6 bases and J by 1 base, with 16 bases between them. The CDR3 DNA follows: TGTGCCAGCAACGACTCCCCTGTTGGGAACACTGAAGCTTTCTTT. Translation: CASNDSPVGNTEAFF. Full variable domain (missing parts from reference TRBV9 and TRBJ1-1): DSGVTQTPKHLITATGQRVTLRCSPRSGDLSVYWYQQSLDQGLQFLIQYYNGEERAKGNILERFSAQQFPDLHSELNLSSLELGDSALYFCASNDSPVGNTEAFFGQGTRLTVV.

Only a few counts were recorded for this clonotype. The V gene is TRBV2, the J gene TRBJ2-5, with 7 bases fitting TRBD2. With V trimmed by 4 bases and J by 1 base, 6 bases remained unmatched. The CDR3 spans 15 residues. Per germline, CDR1 SNHLY and CDR2 FYNNEI. The CDR3 spells CASSGVASGQETQYF. CDR3 bases: TGTGCCAGCAGTGGGGTGGCTAGCGGCCAAGAGACCCAGTACTTC.

This clonotype has at least ten counts. The CDR3 DNA follows: TGCGCCAGCAGCTTGGGATTCGGCAGGAATCAGCCCCAGCATTTT. Its protein is CASSLGFGRNQPQHF. The rearrangement links TRBV5-1 to TRBJ1-5; no definite D call. Per germline, CDR1 SGHRS and CDR2 YFSETQ. The CDR3 loop spans 15 amino acids. Trimming cost V 0 bases and J 4 bases, with 11 bases left between them.

Remarks on this clonotype: A much larger clone lies a single base off, so this may be a read error. Since no conserved phenylalanine or tryptophan closes the CDR3, a read error is the likely cause. This chain uses TRBV7-6 with TRBJ2-7; 10 bases align to TRBD1. With 5 bases clipped from V and 4 bases from J, the junction kept 8 bases outside the gene matches. This CDR3 has 15 amino acids. CDR1 is SGHVS, CDR2 FNYEAQ, per germline. CDR3 sequence reads: CASSVGGTGAYEQYL. The CDR3 DNA reads as TGTGCCAGCAGCGTAGGTGGGACAGGGGCTTACGAGCAGTACCTC.

In the case of this clonotype: A much larger clone differs by one base, so this may be a read error. The rearrangement uses TRBV27 and TRBJ1-2; D is perhaps TRBD1 (5 bases). CDR1 and CDR2 from the germline V gene are MNHEY and SMNVEV (reference sequence). Trimming removed 11 bases from V and 5 bases from J, with 15 bases in between. The CDR3 totals 12 residues. CDR3 DNA sequence: TGTGCCGGCACGGGGGAGTTGTATGGCTACACCTTC. Translation gives CAGTGELYGYTF.

The rearrangement uses TRBV10-3 and TRBJ2-6, with 8 bases matching TRBD1. CDR1 and CDR2 from the germline V gene are ENHRY and SYGVKD. J was trimmed by 15 bases and V by 3 bases; bases with no gene match: 10. The CDR3 is 14 residues long. The CDR3 sequence: CAISDRQGSSGLTF. The CDR3 bases are TGTGCCATCAGTGACCGACAGGGGTCGAGCGGCCTGACTTTC.